This T cell receptor (beta chain) was captured by sequencing in a study of CD8 T cells in Susac syndrome. Roughly 0.45 to 1 ug RNA was reverse transcribed with random hexamers. The TCR beta CDR3 was amplified by immunoSEQ multiplex PCR across 54 Vbeta, 13 Jbeta. TCRdb re-called the immunoSEQ multiplex PCR reads through MiXCR, storing one row per CDR3 protein. Of about 110,000 distinct CDR3 sequences detected, 95% to 98% appear once; the ten largest clones hold 0.075% to 0.1%. The sequencing sample was made of CD4+ T cells from PBMCs. This receptor was identified in a human donor in good health.

The CDR3 DNA reads TGTGCCAGCAGCTTGTCAACAGGGAAAGCTTTCTTT. Amino acids: CASSLSTGKAFF. The chain carries TRBV5-6 and TRBJ1-1, with a weak D call TRBD1 (6 bases). The CDR3 has 12 residues. Trimming removed 1 base at V and 9 bases at J, with 10 bases between. Germline CDR1 reads SGHDT; CDR2 reads YYEEEE.